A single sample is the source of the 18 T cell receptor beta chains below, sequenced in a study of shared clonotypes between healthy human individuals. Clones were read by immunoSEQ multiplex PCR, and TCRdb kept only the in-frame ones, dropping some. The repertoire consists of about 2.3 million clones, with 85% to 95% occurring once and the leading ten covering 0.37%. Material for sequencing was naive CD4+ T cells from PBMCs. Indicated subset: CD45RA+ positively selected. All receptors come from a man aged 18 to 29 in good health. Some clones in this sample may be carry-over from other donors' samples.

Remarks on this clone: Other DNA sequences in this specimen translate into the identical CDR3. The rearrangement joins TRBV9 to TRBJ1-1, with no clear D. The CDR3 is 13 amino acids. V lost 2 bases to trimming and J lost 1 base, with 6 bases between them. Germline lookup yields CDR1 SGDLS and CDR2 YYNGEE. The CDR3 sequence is CASSVGPNTEAFF. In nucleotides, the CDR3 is TGTGCCAGCAGCGTGGGTCCGAACACTGAAGCTTTCTTT.

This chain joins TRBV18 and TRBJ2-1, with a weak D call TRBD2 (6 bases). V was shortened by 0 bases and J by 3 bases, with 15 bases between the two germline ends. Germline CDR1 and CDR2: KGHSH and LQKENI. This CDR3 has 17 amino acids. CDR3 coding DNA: TGTGCCAGCTCACCACCGATAGAGGGGACTTACTACAATGAGCAGTTCTTC. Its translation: CASSPPIEGTYYNEQFF.

In DNA form, the CDR3 reads TGTGCCAGCTCCCCTGTTACAGGGGTCGGGGAGACCCAGTACTTC. It specifies CASSPVTGVGETQYF. The chain is built from TRBV18 and TRBJ2-5; TRBD1 agrees at 7 bases. This CDR3 has 15 residues. J lost 5 bases, V lost 6 bases, and 12 bases had no gene match. The V gene's germline CDR1 is KGHSH and CDR2 LQKENI.

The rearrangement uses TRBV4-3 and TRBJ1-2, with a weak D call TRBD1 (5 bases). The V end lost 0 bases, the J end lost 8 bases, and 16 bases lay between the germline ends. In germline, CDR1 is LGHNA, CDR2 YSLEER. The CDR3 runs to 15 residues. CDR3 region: CASSQDRAGGRGYTF. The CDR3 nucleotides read TGCGCCAGCAGCCAAGATCGGGCGGGGGGAAGAGGCTACACCTTC.

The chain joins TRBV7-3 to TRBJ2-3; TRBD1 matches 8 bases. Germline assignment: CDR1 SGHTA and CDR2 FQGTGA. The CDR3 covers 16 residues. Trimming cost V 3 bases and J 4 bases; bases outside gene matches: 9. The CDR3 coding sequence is TGTGCCAGCAGCTTGGGGAACGCGGGACAGGCAGATACGCAGTATTTT. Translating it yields CASSLGNAGQADTQYF.

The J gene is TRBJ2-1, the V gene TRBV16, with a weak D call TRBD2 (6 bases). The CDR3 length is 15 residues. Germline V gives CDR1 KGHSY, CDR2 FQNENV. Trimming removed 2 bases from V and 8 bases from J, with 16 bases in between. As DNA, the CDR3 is TGTGCCAGCAGCCAACTGCGGGATTTCCTCGATGAGCAGTTCTTC. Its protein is CASSQLRDFLDEQFF. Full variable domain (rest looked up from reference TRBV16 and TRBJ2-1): GEEVAQTPKHLVRGEGQKAKLYCAPIKGHSYVFWYQQVLKNEFKFLISFQNENVFDETGMPKERFSAKCLPNSPCSLEIQATKLEDSAVYFCASSQLRDFLDEQFFGPGTRLTVL.

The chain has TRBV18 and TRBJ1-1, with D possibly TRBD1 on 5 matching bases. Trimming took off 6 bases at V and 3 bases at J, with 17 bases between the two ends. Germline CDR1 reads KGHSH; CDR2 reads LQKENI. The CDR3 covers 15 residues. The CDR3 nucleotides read TGTGCCAGCTCCCTTTTGGAGGCGGGGGACACTGAAGCTTTCTTT. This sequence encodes CASSLLEAGDTEAFF.

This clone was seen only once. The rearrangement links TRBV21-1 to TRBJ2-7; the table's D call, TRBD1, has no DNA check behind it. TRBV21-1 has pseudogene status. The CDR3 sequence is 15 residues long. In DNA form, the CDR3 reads TGTGCCAGCAGCAAAGGCTTGGACAGCCCCTACGAGCAGTACTTC. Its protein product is CASSKGLDSPYEQYF.

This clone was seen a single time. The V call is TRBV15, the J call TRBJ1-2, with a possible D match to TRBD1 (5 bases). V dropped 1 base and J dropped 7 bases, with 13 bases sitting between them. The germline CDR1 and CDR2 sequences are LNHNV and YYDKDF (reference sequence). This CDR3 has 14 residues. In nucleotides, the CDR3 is TGTGCCACCAGCAGAGGGGGGACGCGGCTTGGCTACACCTTC. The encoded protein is CATSRGGTRLGYTF. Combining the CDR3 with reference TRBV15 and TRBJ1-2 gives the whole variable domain DAMVIQNPRYQVTQFGKPVTLSCSQTLNHNVMYWYQQKSSQAPKLLFHYYDKDFNNEADTPDNFQSRRPNTSFCFLDIRSPGLGDTAMYLCATSRGGTRLGYTFGSGTRLTVV.

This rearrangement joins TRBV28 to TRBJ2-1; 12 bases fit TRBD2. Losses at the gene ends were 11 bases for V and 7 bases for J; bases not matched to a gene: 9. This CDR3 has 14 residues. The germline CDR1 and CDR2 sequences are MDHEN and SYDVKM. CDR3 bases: TGTGCCGTATCCGGACTAGCGGGAAGTAATGAGCAGTTCTTC. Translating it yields CAVSGLAGSNEQFF.

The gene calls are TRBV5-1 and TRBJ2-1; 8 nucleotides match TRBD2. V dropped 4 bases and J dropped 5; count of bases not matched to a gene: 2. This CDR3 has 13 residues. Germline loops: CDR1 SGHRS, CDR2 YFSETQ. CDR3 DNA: TGCGCCAGCAGCAGCGGGGGCAACAATGAGCAGTTCTTC. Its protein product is CASSSGGNNEQFF. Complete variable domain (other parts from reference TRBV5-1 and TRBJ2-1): KAGVTQTPRYLIKTRGQQVTLSCSPISGHRSVSWYQQTPGQGLQFLFEYFSETQRNKGNFPGRFSGRQFSNSRSEMNVSTLELGDSALYLCASSSGGNNEQFFGPGTRLTVL.

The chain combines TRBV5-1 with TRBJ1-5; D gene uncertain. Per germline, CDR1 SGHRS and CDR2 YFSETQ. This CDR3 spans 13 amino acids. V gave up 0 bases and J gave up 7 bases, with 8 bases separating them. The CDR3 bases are TGCGCCAGCAGCTTGGGTCAGGAACAGCCCCAGCATTTT. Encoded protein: CASSLGQEQPQHF. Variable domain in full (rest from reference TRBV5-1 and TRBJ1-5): KAGVTQTPRYLIKTRGQQVTLSCSPISGHRSVSWYQQTPGQGLQFLFEYFSETQRNKGNFPGRFSGRQFSNSRSEMNVSTLELGDSALYLCASSLGQEQPQHFGDGTRLSIL.

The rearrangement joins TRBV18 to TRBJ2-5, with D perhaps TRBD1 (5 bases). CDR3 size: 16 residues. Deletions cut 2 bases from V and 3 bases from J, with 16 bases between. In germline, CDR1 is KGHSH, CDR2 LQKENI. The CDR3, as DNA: TGTGCCAGCTCACCATATTCTTCGGCAGGGAAAGAGACCCAGTACTTC. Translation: CASSPYSSAGKETQYF.

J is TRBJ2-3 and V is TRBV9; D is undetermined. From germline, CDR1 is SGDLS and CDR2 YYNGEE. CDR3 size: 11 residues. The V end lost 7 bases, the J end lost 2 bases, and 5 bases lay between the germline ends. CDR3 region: CASGVTDTQYF. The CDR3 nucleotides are TGTGCCAGCGGTGTCACAGATACGCAGTATTTT.

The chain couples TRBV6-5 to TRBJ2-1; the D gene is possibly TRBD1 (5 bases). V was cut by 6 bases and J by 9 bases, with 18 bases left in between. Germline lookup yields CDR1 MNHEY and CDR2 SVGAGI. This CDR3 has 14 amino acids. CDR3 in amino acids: CASSQGALQTEQFF. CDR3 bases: TGTGCCAGCAGCCAGGGCGCCCTCCAAACTGAGCAGTTCTTC.

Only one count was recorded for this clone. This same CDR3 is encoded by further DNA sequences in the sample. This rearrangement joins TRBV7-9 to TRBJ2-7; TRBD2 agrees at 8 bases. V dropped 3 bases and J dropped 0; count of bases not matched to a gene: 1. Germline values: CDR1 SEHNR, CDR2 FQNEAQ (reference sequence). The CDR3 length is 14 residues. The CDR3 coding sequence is TGTGCCAGCAGCTTCAGCGGGAGCTCCTACGAGCAGTACTTC. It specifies CASSFSGSSYEQYF.

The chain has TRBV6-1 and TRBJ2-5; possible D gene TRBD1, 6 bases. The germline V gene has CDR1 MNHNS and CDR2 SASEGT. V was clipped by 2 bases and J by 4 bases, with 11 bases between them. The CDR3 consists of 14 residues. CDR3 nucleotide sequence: TGTGCCAGCAGTGAATCAGGGGATGGAGAGACCCAGTACTTC. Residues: CASSESGDGETQYF.

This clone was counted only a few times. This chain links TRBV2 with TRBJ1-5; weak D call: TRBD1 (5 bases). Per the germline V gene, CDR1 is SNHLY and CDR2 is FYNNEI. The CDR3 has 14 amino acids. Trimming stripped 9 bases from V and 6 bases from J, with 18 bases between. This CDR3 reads CASDTTQGIQPQHF. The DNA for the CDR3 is TGTGCCAGTGATACCACCCAGGGCATTCAGCCCCAGCATTTT.